This passage covers 26 T cell receptor beta chains from one sample sequenced in a study of response to subunit inactivated influenza vaccine. Each CDR3 protein is one row after TCRdb ran MiXCR on the RT-PCR reads. The sample shows 500,000 to 600,000 distinct CDR3 sequences, 10% to 15% of them seen only once. The sequences come from PBMCs from blood, collected 40 to 50 days after vaccination. The receptors were gathered from a man aged 50 to 59 who received an inactivated influenza vaccine.

This clonotype showed up many times. In DNA form, the CDR3 reads TGTGCCATCAGACTAGCGGGCACGACCTACGAGCAGTACTTC. Its protein product is CAIRLAGTTYEQYF. This rearrangement joins TRBV10-3 to TRBJ2-7; 9 bases line up with TRBD2. V gave up 6 bases and J gave up 2 bases; unmatched junction bases: 5. The CDR3 contains 14 residues. Germline CDR1 is ENHRY and CDR2 is SYGVKD.

The chain joins TRBV6-2 or TRBV6-3 to TRBJ2-1; no clear D gene. CDR3 length: 15 amino acids. CDR1 MNHEY and CDR2 SVGEGT come from the germline V gene. V gave up 2 bases and J gave up 4 bases, with 12 bases separating them. CDR3 residues: CASSYLRAGYNEQFF. DNA for the CDR3: TGTGCCAGCAGTTACCTCCGGGCCGGATACAATGAGCAGTTCTTC.

V and J are TRBV28 and TRBJ2-5; the D is unclear. Per germline, CDR1 MDHEN and CDR2 SYDVKM. This CDR3 has 11 residues. The V and J ends lost 3 bases and 7 bases respectively, with 6 bases between them. CDR3 nucleotides: TGTGCCAGCAGTTTCTTCGGGACCCAGTACTTC. Protein: CASSFFGTQYF.

This clonotype was detected only a few times. The V gene is TRBV7-2, the J gene TRBJ1-2; the D gene is possibly TRBD1 (6 bases). The germline V gene has CDR1 SGHTA and CDR2 FQGNSA. The CDR3 has 12 residues. Deletions cut 6 bases from V and 8 bases from J, with 13 bases between. This CDR3 reads CASRARGLGYTF. CDR3 nucleotide sequence: TGTGCCAGCAGGGCCCGGGGGCTAGGCTACACCTTC.

The table lists this clonotype with a few counts. The rearrangement uses TRBV15 and TRBJ2-3; 7 bases line up with TRBD2. This CDR3 is 16 amino acids long. The V and J ends lost 1 base and 3 bases, in that order; junction bases with no gene match: 7. Germline CDR1 is LNHNV and CDR2 is YYDKDF (reference sequence). This chain's CDR3 is CATSRAAREITDTQYF. The DNA of the CDR3 is TGTGCCACCAGCAGAGCGGCGCGGGAGATTACAGATACGCAGTATTTT.

The chain combines TRBV6-5 with TRBJ2-7, with 7 bases identical to TRBD1. The V and J ends lost 2 bases and 5 bases, in that order; junction bases with no gene match: 3. The CDR3 has 13 residues. Germline V gives CDR1 MNHEY, CDR2 SVGAGI. Here the CDR3 reads CASSYGTENEQYF. CDR3 nucleotides: TGTGCCAGCAGTTACGGGACAGAAAACGAGCAGTACTTC.

V gene TRBV12-3 or TRBV12-4 combines with J gene TRBJ2-1; 7 nucleotides align to TRBD2. The CDR3 spans 14 residues. Trimming at V came to 8 bases and at J to 4 bases, leaving 8 bases not matched to a gene. The chain's CDR3 is CASGGVAHYNEQFF. The CDR3 DNA sequence: TGTGCCAGCGGGGGGGTAGCGCATTACAATGAGCAGTTCTTC.

This clonotype was counted a few times. The CDR3, as DNA: TGTGCCATCAGTGGACAGATGAACACTGAAGCTTTCTTT. This encodes CAISGQMNTEAFF. This chain links TRBV10-3 with TRBJ1-1; D is perhaps TRBD1 (5 bases). Trimming took off 4 bases at V and 0 bases at J, with 6 bases between the two ends. Per germline, CDR1 ENHRY and CDR2 SYGVKD. This CDR3 spans 13 amino acids.

In this sample, this clonotype turned up a few times. This chain joins TRBV4-2 and TRBJ2-7, with D possibly TRBD1 on 5 matching bases. Germline values: CDR1 LGHNA, CDR2 YNFKEQ. This CDR3 is 14 amino acids long. V was shortened by 0 bases and J by 3 bases, with 9 bases between the two germline ends. DNA for the CDR3: TGTGCCAGCAGCCAAGACAGGGAAGGCTACGAGCAGTACTTC. Amino acids: CASSQDREGYEQYF.

This clonotype was found many times. CDR3 DNA: TGTGCCATCAGTGAGTACTCCATGGAGACTACCGGGGAGCTGTTTTTT. Translating it yields CAISEYSMETTGELFF. The genes are TRBV10-3 and TRBJ2-2, with unresolved D. Trimming pared 1 base from V and 5 bases from J, leaving 14 bases between. From germline, CDR1 is ENHRY and CDR2 SYGVKD. The CDR3 contains 16 residues.

The chain uses TRBV6-1 and TRBJ1-1, with D uncertain. Germline V CDR1 and CDR2: MNHNS, SASEGT. This CDR3 has 13 amino acids. Trimming removed 6 bases at V and 1 base at J, with 9 bases between. The CDR3 nucleotides are TGTGCCAGCAGAATTTATAGGAACACTGAAGCTTTCTTT. This sequence encodes CASRIYRNTEAFF.

There are many counts of this clonotype. This chain links TRBV6-6 with TRBJ2-7, with unresolved D. This CDR3 is built from 13 residues. Trimming left V 4 bases short and J 6 bases short, with 13 bases between. Germline-derived CDR1 and CDR2 are MNHNY and SVGAGI (reference sequence). CDR3 amino acids: CASSSGYAVEQYF. Written as DNA, the CDR3 is TGTGCCAGCAGTTCCGGGTACGCGGTCGAGCAGTACTTC.

This clonotype was seen a few times. The V and J genes are TRBV21-1 and TRBJ2-1; the DNA was not compared with TRBD1, the D call given in the table. TRBV21-1 counts as a pseudogene. This CDR3 has 19 amino acids. CDR3 in DNA: TGTGCCAGCAGCAGCCGTTCCGGGCCCCCGTTCGTATCCTACAATGAGCAGTTCTTC. As protein: CASSSRSGPPFVSYNEQFF.

The rearrangement links TRBV28 to TRBJ2-7, with a tentative D call TRBD2 (6 bases). Germline CDR1 reads MDHEN; CDR2 reads SYDVKM. Trimming removed 5 bases from V and 2 bases from J, with 10 bases in between. The CDR3 is 13 residues long. CDR3 nucleotides: TGTGCCAGCAGTGAGGGAGGCACCTACGAGCAGTACTTC. It specifies CASSEGGTYEQYF.

The chain carries TRBV7-2 and TRBJ2-1; 12 bases map to TRBD2. The CDR3 is made up of 16 amino acids. After removal of 5 bases from V and 0 bases from J, the junction contained 2 bases not matched to a gene. Germline CDR1 is SGHTA and CDR2 is FQGNSA. The CDR3 nucleotides read TGTGCCAGCAGCCGGACTAGCGGGATCTCCTACAATGAGCAGTTCTTC. Its translation is CASSRTSGISYNEQFF.

V gene TRBV10-3 combines with J gene TRBJ2-7; D call uncertain. This CDR3 comprises 11 residues. V was cut by 4 bases and J by 3 bases, with 4 bases left in between. Germline CDR1 ENHRY, CDR2 SYGVKD. CDR3 residues: CAISVSYEQYF. CDR3 in DNA: TGTGCCATCAGTGTTAGCTACGAGCAGTACTTC.

The rearrangement links TRBV12-3 or TRBV12-4 to TRBJ2-1; no firm D call. The CDR3 consists of 16 residues. V lost 5 bases to trimming and J lost 2 bases, with 16 bases between them. For the CDR3, the DNA is TGTGCCAGCAGTACCGGCTCGCCATTAACCTACAATGAGCAGTTCTTC. It codes for CASSTGSPLTYNEQFF.

The chain joins TRBV5-1 to TRBJ2-1; TRBD1 aligns across 7 bases. The V gene end was trimmed by 4 bases and the J gene end by 0 bases; junction bases not matched to a gene: 7. The CDR3 has 16 residues. Germline V gives CDR1 SGHRS, CDR2 YFSETQ. CDR3: CASSPTGVSSYNEQFF. CDR3 coding DNA: TGCGCCAGCAGCCCCACAGGGGTGAGCTCCTACAATGAGCAGTTCTTC.

This clonotype was detected many times. V usage is TRBV20-1 and J usage is TRBJ2-7; 12 bases are shared with TRBD2. Germline CDR1 and CDR2: DFQATT and SNEGSKA (reference sequence). Trimming removed 1 base from V and 7 bases from J; junction bases left unmatched: 5. The CDR3 length is 14 residues. The CDR3 DNA reads TGCAGTGCTAGAGGGACTAGCGGGGTCGGGGAGCAGTACTTC. As protein: CSARGTSGVGEQYF.

This chain connects TRBV27 to TRBJ2-7; 10 nucleotides match TRBD2. The germline V gene encodes CDR1 MNHEY and CDR2 SMNVEV (reference sequence). J lost 4 bases, V lost 0 bases, and 3 bases had no gene match. This CDR3 comprises 15 residues. CDR3 coding DNA: TGTGCCAGCAGTTTATCCCTAGCGGGAGTGTACGAGCAGTACTTC. This codes for CASSLSLAGVYEQYF.

This clonotype was seen only a few times. V usage is TRBV4-2 and J usage is TRBJ2-7; 8 bases are a match to TRBD1. The CDR3 is made up of 15 amino acids. J lost 7 bases, V lost 2 bases, and 10 bases had no gene match. Germline V lookup: CDR1 LGHNA, CDR2 YNFKEQ. The CDR3: CASSQNPDRAKEQYF. CDR3 coding DNA: TGTGCCAGCAGCCAAAACCCGGACAGGGCGAAAGAGCAGTACTTC.

This clonotype was recorded a few times. The CDR3 region is CSALGHSSSYEQYF. The CDR3 DNA reads TGCAGTGCTTTAGGACATTCGAGCTCCTACGAGCAGTACTTC. The chain recombines TRBV20-1 with TRBJ2-7, with a possible D match to TRBD1 (5 bases). CDR1 DFQATT and CDR2 SNEGSKA come from the germline V gene (reference sequence). The CDR3 has 14 amino acids. Trimming removed 5 bases from V and 0 bases from J, with 14 bases in between.

This clonotype has only a few counts. V and J are TRBV4-3 and TRBJ2-5; no definite D call. The CDR3 has 15 amino acids. Germline V gene data show CDR1 as LGHNA and CDR2 as YSLEER. Deletions cut 0 bases from V and 7 bases from J, with 15 bases between. The CDR3 DNA sequence: TGCGCCAGCAGCCAAGAAAGGACCACCAGTGGGACCCAGTACTTC. This codes for CASSQERTTSGTQYF.

This clonotype was counted at least ten times. The J gene is TRBJ2-2, the V gene TRBV7-9, with D unresolved. The CDR3 contains 13 residues. Germline loops: CDR1 SEHNR, CDR2 FQNEAQ (reference sequence). V was pared by 5 bases and J by 2 bases, with 6 bases between. CDR3 DNA sequence: TGTGCCAGCAGCAAACTTAACACCGGGGAGCTGTTTTTT. This encodes CASSKLNTGELFF.

This clonotype has only a few counts. The chain links TRBV6-5 to TRBJ2-1; D may be TRBD2 (6 bases). V was trimmed by 3 bases and J by 5 bases, leaving 26 bases between them. Germline loops: CDR1 MNHEY, CDR2 SVGAGI. The CDR3 has 19 amino acids. Here the CDR3 reads CASSYNPLAIWPPHNEQFF. The DNA for the CDR3 is TGTGCCAGCAGTTATAACCCCCTAGCGATCTGGCCGCCCCACAATGAGCAGTTCTTC.

The CDR3 reads CASSQEEWGFSNIQYF. In DNA, the CDR3 is TGTGCCAGCAGCCAAGAGGAATGGGGGTTTTCGAACATTCAGTACTTC. V gene TRBV3-1 combines with J gene TRBJ2-4, with D perhaps assigned TRBD1 or TRBD2 (5 bases each). Germline lookup yields CDR1 LGHDT and CDR2 YNNKEL (reference sequence). The CDR3 spans 16 residues. V was clipped by 0 bases and J by 7 bases, with 16 bases between them.